This T cell receptor beta chain stems from a study of T cells expressing NK-cell markers. As the method of synthesis, 5'RACE template switching with UMIs yielded TCR beta cDNA. Using the 5' RACE reads, TCRdb records one entry per CDR3 protein without DNA. The sample data list approximately 170,000 distinct CDR3 sequences. The CDR3 is 16 residues long. Germline V lookup: CDR1 PRHDT, CDR2 FYEKMQ (reference sequence). The TCR comes from a man aged 18 to 70 in good health. The sequenced material came from blood T cells: a sorted CD56 or NKG2C T cell subset, CD4+ or CD8+ T cells, or bulk PBMC T cells (not recorded which). The genes are TRBV13 and TRBJ2-7. CDR3 residues: CASSPSSGKSSYEQYF.